This is a list of T cell receptor beta chains from one sample in a study of blood T cell repertoires in COVID-19. Generated by immunoSEQ multiplex PCR, the TCRdb table keeps only in-frame clones and is missing some. The repertoire consists of around 80,000 clones, with less than 85% occurring once and the leading ten covering approximately 4.6%. Sequencing was done on a sample of peripheral blood. These receptors came from a woman in her 70s with acute or convalescent COVID-19. The CDR3 runs from the conserved cysteine through the conserved F or W. D genes are given only for firm matches. Some rows mark clone size as missing; the rest say once, few, many or name a class of expanded clone.

V gene	D gene	clone size	J gene	CDR3 protein	CDR3 DNA
TRBV20-1	.	.	TRBJ2-1	CSASTSLNEQFF	TGCAGTGCTAGTACTAGCTTGAATGAGCAGTTCTTC
TRBV5-1	TRBD2	.	TRBJ2-3	CASSLGRSFQRGALDTQYF	TGCGCCAGCAGCCTTGGGCGAAGTTTCCAGCGGGGGGCCTTGGATACGCAGTATTTT
TRBV7-6	TRBD1	.	TRBJ1-6	CASSLVGTGEDPLSPLHF	TGTGCCAGCAGCTTAGTCGGGACAGGGGAAGATCCCCTTTCACCCCTCCACTTT
TRBV7-2	.	few	TRBJ1-1	CASSLRRQGITEAFF	TGTGCCAGCAGCTTAAGGCGTCAGGGAATCACTGAAGCTTTCTTT
TRBV29-1	TRBD2	.	TRBJ2-5	CSVEDRTSGGPRWTQYF	TGCAGCGTTGAAGATCGGACTAGCGGGGGGCCCAGGTGGACCCAGTACTTC
TRBV7-9	.	few	TRBJ1-2	CASSQGTDPYGYTF	TGTGCCAGCAGCCAGGGGACGGACCCCTATGGCTACACCTTC
TRBV7-3	.	.	TRBJ2-1	CASSPEGGGLYNEQFF	TGTGCCAGCAGCCCCGAAGGAGGGGGCTTATACAATGAGCAGTTCTTC
TRBV27	TRBD2	.	TRBJ2-3	CASSFWGLAGGKDTQYF	TGTGCCAGCAGTTTTTGGGGACTAGCGGGGGGGAAGGATACGCAGTATTTT
TRBV19	TRBD1	.	TRBJ2-2	CASRPDRVSNTGELFF	TGTGCCAGTAGGCCCGACAGGGTTTCGAACACCGGGGAGCTGTTTTTT
TRBV5-5	TRBD1	.	TRBJ2-5	CASSLASGRGLETQYF	TGTGCCAGCAGCTTGGCCTCGGGCAGGGGGTTGGAGACCCAGTACTTC
TRBV4-1	.	.	TRBJ1-2	CASSQGGLYGYTF	TGCGCCAGCAGCCAAGGGGGCCTTTATGGCTACACCTTC
TRBV21-1	.	.	TRBJ2-5	CASSRTGGKETQYF	TGTGCCAGCAGCCGCACAGGGGGCAAAGAGACCCAGTACTTC
TRBV10-2	TRBD2	.	TRBJ2-2	CASSESPGLAVTNTGELFF	TGCGCCAGCAGTGAGTCCCCAGGACTAGCGGTGACGAACACCGGGGAGCTGTTTTTT
TRBV5-1	.	few	TRBJ2-1	CASSLDEYNEQFF	TGCGCCAGCAGCTTGGACGAGTACAATGAGCAGTTCTTC
TRBV11-2	TRBD2	few	TRBJ2-3	CASSPPSGGRRTQYF	TGTGCCAGCAGCCCACCGAGCGGGGGGCGGCGTACGCAGTATTTT